This T cell receptor beta chain was sequenced during a study of somatic mutations in cytotoxic T cells in rheumatoid arthritis. V lost 0 bases to trimming and J lost 3 bases, with 7 bases between them. The V gene's germline CDR1 is SGHRS and CDR2 YFSETQ. This CDR3 has 14 residues. Repertoires were generated with immunoSEQ multiplex PCR, while TCRdb's copy carries only in-frame clones and drops some. The sample lists fewer than 25,000 clones, roughly 74% seen once, with around 10% in the top ten. Sample: CD8+ T cells sorted from blood. This TCR came from an adult with rheumatoid arthritis. This chain connects TRBV5-1 to TRBJ1-5; D is uncertain. CDR3 DNA: TGCGCCAGCAGCTTGGAGGGAAACAATCAGCCCCAGCATTTT. Its protein product is CASSLEGNNQPQHF.